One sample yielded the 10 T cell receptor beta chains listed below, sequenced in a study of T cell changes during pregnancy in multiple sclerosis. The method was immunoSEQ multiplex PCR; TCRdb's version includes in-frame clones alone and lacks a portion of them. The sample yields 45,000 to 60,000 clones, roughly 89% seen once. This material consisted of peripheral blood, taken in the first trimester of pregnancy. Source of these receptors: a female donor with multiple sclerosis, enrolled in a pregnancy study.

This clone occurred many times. This CDR3 is CASSPDRNYGYTF. CDR3 nucleotides: TGTGCCAGCAGCCCCGACAGGAACTATGGCTACACCTTC. The J gene is TRBJ1-2, the V gene TRBV9; TRBD1 is a possible D gene (6 bases). The V end was cut by 4 bases, the J end by 2 bases, with 9 bases between. Germline assignment: CDR1 SGDLS and CDR2 YYNGEE. The CDR3 extends over 13 amino acids.

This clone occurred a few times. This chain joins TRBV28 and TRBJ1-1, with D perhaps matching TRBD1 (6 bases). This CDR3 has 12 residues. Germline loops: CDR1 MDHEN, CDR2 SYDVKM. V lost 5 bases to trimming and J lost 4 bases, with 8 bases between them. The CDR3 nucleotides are TGTGCCAGCAGTATACAGGGCACTGAAGCTTTCTTT. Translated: CASSIQGTEAFF.

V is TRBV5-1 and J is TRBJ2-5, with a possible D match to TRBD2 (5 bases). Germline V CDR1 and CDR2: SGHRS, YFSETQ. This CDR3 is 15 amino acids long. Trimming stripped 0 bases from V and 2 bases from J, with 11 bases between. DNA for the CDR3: TGCGCCAGCAGCTTGGCCTCCGGGGTTCAAGAGACCCAGTACTTC. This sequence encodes CASSLASGVQETQYF.

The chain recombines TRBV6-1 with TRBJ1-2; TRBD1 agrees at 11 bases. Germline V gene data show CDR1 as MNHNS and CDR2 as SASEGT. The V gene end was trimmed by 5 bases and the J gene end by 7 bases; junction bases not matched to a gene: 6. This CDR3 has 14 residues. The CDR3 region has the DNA TGTGCCAGCAGTCTGGACAGGGGGCAAGGTGGCTACACCTTC. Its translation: CASSLDRGQGGYTF.

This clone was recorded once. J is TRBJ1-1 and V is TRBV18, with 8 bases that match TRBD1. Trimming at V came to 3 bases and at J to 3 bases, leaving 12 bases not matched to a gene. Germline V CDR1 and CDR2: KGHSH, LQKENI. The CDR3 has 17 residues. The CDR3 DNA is TGTGCCAGCTCACCGCGAAAAGCCGGGACAGGCCACACTGAAGCTTTCTTT. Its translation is CASSPRKAGTGHTEAFF.

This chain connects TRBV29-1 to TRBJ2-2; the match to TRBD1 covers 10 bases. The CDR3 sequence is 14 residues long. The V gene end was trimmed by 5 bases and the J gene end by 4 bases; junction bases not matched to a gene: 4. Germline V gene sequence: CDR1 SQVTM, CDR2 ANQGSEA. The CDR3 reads CSVRTGGITGELFF. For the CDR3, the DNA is TGCAGCGTTAGGACAGGGGGGATCACCGGGGAGCTGTTTTTT.

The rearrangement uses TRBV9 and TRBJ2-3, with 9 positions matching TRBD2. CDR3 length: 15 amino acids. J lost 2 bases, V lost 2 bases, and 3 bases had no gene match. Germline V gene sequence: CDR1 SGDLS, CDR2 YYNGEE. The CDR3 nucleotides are TGTGCCAGCAGCGTCCTAGCGGGGCTCACAGATACGCAGTATTTT. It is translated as CASSVLAGLTDTQYF.

The CDR3 sequence: CSVEDSRGQKLFF. The CDR3 DNA follows: TGCAGCGTTGAAGATAGCAGGGGGCAGAAACTGTTTTTT. The chain is built from TRBV29-1 and TRBJ1-4; 8 bases line up with TRBD1. The CDR3 contains 13 residues. Germline V gives CDR1 SQVTM, CDR2 ANQGSEA. V was pared by 0 bases and J by 11 bases, with 5 bases of the junction left unmatched.

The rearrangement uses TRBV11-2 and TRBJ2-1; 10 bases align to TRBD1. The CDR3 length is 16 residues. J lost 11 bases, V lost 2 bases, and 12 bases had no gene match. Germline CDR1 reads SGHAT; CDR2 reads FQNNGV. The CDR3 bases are TGTGCCAGCAGCTTAACTGGGGGACAGGGGAATAGAAAGCAGTTCTTC. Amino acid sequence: CASSLTGGQGNRKQFF.

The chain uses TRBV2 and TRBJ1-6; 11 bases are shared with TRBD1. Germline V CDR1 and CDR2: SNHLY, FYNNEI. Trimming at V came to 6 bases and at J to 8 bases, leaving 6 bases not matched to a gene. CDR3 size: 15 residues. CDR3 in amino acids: CASSQRDRGYSPLHF. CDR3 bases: TGTGCCAGCAGCCAACGGGACAGGGGGTATTCACCCCTCCACTTT. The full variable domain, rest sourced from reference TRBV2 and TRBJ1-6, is EPEVTQTPSHQVTQMGQEVILRCVPISNHLYFYWYRQILGQKVEFLVSFYNNEISEKSEIFDDQFSVERPDGSNFTLKIRSTKLEDSAMYFCASSQRDRGYSPLHFGNGTRLTVT.